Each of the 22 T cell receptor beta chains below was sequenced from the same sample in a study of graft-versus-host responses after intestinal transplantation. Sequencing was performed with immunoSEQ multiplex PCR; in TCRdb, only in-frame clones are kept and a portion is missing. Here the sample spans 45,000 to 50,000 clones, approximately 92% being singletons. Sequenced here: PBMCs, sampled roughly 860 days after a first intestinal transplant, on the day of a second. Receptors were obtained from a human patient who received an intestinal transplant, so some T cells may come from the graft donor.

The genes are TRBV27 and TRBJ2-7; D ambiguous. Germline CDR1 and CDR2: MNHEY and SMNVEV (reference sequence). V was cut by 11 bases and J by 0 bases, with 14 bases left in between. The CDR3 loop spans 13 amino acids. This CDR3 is CAAGSVDSYEQYF. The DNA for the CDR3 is TGTGCCGCCGGTTCGGTCGACTCCTACGAGCAGTACTTC.

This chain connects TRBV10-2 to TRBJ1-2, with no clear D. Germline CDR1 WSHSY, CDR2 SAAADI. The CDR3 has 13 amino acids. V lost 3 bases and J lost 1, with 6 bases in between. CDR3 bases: TGCGCCAGCAGTGACAGGAGTAACTATGGCTACACCTTC. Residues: CASSDRSNYGYTF.

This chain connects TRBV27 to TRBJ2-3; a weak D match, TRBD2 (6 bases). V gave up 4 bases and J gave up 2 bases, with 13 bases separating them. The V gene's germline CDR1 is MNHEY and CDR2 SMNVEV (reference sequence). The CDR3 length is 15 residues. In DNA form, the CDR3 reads TGTGCCAGCAGTTCATATAGCGGATACACAGATACGCAGTATTTT. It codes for CASSSYSGYTDTQYF.

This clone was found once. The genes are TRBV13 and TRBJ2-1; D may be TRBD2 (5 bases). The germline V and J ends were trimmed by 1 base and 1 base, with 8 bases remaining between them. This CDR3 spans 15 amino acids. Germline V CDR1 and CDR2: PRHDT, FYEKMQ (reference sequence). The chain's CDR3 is CASSLVGDSYNEQFF. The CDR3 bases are TGTGCCAGCAGCTTAGTCGGGGATTCCTACAATGAGCAGTTCTTC.

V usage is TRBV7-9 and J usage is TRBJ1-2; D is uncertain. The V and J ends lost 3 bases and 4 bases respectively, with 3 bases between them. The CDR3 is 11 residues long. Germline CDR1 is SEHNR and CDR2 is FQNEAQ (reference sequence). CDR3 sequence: CASSFSYGYTF. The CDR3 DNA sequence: TGTGCCAGCAGCTTCTCCTATGGCTACACCTTC. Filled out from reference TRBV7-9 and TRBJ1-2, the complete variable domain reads DTGVSQNPRHKITKRGQNVTFRCDPISEHNRLYWYRQTLGQGPEFLTYFQNEAQLEKSRLLSDRFSAERPKGSFSTLEIQRTEQGDSAMYLCASSFSYGYTFGSGTRLTVV.

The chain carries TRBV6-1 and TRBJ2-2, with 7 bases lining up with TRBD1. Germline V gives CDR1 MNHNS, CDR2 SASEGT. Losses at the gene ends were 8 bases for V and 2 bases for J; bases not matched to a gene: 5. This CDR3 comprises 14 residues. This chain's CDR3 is CASSTGINTGELFF. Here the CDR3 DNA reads TGTGCCAGCTCGACAGGGATCAACACCGGGGAGCTGTTTTTT.

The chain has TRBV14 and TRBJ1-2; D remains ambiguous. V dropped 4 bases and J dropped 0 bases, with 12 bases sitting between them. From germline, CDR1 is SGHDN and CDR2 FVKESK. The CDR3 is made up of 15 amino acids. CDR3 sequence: CASSLLAGANYGYTF. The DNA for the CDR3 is TGTGCCAGCAGCCTACTTGCGGGAGCTAACTATGGCTACACCTTC.

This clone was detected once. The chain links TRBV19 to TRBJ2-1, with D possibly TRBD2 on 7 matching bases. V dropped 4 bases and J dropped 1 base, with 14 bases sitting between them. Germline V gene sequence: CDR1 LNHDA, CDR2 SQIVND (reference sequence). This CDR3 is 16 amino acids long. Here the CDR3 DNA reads TGTGCCAGTAGTAGAGGAAGGGGGGGATCCTACAATGAGCAGTTCTTC. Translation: CASSRGRGGSYNEQFF.

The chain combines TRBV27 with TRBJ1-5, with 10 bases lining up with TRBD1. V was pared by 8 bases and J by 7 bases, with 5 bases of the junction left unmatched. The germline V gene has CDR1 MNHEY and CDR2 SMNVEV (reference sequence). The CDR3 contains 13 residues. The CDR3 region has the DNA TGTGCCAGCGGAAGGGACAGGGGCCAGCCCCAGCATTTT. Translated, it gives CASGRDRGQPQHF.

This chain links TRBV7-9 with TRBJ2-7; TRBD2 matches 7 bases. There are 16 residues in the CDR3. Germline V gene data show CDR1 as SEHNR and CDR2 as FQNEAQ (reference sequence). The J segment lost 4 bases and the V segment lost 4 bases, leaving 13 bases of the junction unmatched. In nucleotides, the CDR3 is TGTGCCAGCAGCTCCCTTATCGCTAGCGGAGAGTACGAGCAGTACTTC. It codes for CASSSLIASGEYEQYF.

As DNA, the CDR3 is TGCGCCAGCAGCCCCTGGGCGGGGACGGACTTGGGGGCCCAGCATTTT. Amino acid sequence: CASSPWAGTDLGAQHF. The chain combines TRBV4-1 with TRBJ1-5; possibly TRBD1 for D (5 bases). The ends were cut back, 4 bases at V and 11 bases at J, with 24 bases in the middle. The CDR3 length is 16 residues. Germline CDR1 MGHRA, CDR2 YSYEKL.

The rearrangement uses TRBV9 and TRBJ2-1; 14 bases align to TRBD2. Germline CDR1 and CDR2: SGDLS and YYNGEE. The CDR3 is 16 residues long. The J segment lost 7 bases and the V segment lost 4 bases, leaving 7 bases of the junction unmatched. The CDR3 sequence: CASSSGTSGSQNEQFF. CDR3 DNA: TGTGCCAGCAGCAGCGGGACTAGCGGGAGTCAGAATGAGCAGTTCTTC. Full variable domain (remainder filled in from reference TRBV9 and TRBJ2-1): DSGVTQTPKHLITATGQRVTLRCSPRSGDLSVYWYQQSLDQGLQFLIQYYNGEERAKGNILERFSAQQFPDLHSELNLSSLELGDSALYFCASSSGTSGSQNEQFFGPGTRLTVL.

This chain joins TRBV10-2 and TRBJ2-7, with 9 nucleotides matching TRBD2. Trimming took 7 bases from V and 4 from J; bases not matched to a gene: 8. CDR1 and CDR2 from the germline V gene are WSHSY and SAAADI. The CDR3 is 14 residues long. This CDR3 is CASTLTSGKYEQYF. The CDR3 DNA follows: TGCGCCAGCACCCTGACTAGCGGAAAATACGAGCAGTACTTC.

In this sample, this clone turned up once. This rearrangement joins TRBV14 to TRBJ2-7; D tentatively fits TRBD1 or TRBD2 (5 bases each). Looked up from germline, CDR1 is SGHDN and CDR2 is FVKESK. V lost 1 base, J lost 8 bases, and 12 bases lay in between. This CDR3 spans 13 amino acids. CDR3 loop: CASSQGGTRKQYF. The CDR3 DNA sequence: TGTGCCAGCAGCCAAGGTGGGACCAGGAAGCAGTACTTC.

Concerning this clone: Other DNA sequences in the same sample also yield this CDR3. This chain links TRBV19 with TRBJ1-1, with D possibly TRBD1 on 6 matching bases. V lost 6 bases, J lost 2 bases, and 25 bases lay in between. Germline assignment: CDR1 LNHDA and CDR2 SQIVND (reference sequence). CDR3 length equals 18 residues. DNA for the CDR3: TGTGCCAGTAGGATTAAACTCAGGGGATACGGCGAAAACACTGAAGCTTTCTTT. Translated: CASRIKLRGYGENTEAFF. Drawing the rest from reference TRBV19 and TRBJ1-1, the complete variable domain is DGGITQSPKYLFRKEGQNVTLSCEQNLNHDAMYWYRQDPGQGLRLIYYSQIVNDFQKGDIAEGYSVSREKKESFPLTVTSAQKNPTAFYLCASRIKLRGYGENTEAFFGQGTRLTVV.

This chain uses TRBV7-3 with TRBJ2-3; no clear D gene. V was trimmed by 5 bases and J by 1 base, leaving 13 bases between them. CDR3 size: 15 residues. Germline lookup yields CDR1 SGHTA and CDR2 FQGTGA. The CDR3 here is CASSQVTAGTDTQYF. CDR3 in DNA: TGTGCCAGCAGCCAGGTAACGGCCGGCACAGATACGCAGTATTTT.

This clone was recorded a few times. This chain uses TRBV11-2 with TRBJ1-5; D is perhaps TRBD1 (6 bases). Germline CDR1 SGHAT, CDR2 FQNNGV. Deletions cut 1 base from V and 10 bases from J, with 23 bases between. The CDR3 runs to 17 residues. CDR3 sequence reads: CASSLGPGREKGGPQHF. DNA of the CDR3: TGTGCCAGCAGCTTAGGGCCGGGACGGGAAAAGGGGGGACCCCAGCATTTT.

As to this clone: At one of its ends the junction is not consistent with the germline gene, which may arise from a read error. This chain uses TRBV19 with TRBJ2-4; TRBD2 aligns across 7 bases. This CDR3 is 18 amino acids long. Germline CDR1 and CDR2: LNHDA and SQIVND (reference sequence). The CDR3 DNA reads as TGTGCCAATAGTCCGCTGGGGAGGGGTGGAGTAGCCAAAAACATTCAGTACTTC. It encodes CANSPLGRGGVAKNIQYF.

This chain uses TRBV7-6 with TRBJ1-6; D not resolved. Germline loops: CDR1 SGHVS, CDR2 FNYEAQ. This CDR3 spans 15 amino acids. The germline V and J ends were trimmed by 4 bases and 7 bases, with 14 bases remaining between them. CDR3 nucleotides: TGTGCCAGCAGCTCCGGGCCTTCAGAGAATTCACCCCTCCACTTT. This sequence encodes CASSSGPSENSPLHF.

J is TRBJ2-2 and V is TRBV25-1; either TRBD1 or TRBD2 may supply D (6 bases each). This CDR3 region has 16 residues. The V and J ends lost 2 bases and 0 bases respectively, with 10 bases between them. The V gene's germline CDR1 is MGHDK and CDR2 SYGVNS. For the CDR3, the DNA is TGTGCCAGCAGTGAAGGAGGGACAACGAACACCGGGGAGCTGTTTTTT. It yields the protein CASSEGGTTNTGELFF.

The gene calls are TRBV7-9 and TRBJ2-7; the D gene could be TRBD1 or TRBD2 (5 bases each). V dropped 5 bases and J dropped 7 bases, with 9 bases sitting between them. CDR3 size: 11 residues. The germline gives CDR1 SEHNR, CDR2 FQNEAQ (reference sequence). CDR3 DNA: TGTGCCAGCAGCCCCGGGGCAGAGCAGTACTTC. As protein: CASSPGAEQYF.

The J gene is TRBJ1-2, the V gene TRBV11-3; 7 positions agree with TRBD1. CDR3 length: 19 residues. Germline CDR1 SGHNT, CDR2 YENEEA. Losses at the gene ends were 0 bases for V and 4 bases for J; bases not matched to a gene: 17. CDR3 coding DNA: TGTGCCAGCAGCTTAGATTCGGGGACAGATATTCTTCGCTTCTATGGCTACACCTTC. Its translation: CASSLDSGTDILRFYGYTF.